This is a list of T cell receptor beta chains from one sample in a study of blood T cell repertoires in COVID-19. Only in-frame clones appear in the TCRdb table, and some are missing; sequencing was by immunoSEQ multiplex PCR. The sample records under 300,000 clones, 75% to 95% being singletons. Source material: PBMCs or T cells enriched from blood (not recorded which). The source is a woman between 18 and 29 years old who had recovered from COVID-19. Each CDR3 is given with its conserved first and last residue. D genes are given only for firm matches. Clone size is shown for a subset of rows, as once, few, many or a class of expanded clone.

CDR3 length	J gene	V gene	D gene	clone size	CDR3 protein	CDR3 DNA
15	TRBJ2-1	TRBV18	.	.	CASSPQGTRDNEQFF	TGTGCCAGCTCACCACAAGGAACCCGGGACAATGAGCAGTTCTTC
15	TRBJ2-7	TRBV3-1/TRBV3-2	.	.	CASSQEGRSSPEQYF	TGTGCCAGCAGCCAAGAGGGTAGGAGCAGCCCCGAGCAGTACTTC
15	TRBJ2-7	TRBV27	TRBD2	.	CAIPLQRGTRGEQYF	TGTGCCATACCTCTCCAGCGGGGTACTAGGGGTGAGCAGTACTTC
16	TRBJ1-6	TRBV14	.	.	CASSRGVSSYNSPLHF	TGTGCCAGCAGCCGGGGGGTCAGCTCCTATAATTCACCCCTCCACTTT
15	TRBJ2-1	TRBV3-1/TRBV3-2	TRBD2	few	CASSQVASGYNEQFF	TGTGCCAGCAGCCAAGTGGCTAGCGGTTACAATGAGCAGTTCTTC
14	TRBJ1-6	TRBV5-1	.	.	CASSLDRANSPLHF	TGCGCCAGCAGCTTGGACAGGGCGAATTCACCCCTCCACTTT
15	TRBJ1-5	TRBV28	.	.	CASSLRVGGNQPQHF	TGTGCCAGCAGTTTAAGAGTGGGCGGCAATCAGCCCCAGCATTTT
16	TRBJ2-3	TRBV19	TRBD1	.	CASTPLKGALTDTQYF	TGTGCCAGTACCCCCCTTAAGGGGGCTTTGACAGATACGCAGTATTTT
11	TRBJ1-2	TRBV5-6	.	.	CASSFYDGYTF	TGTGCCAGCAGCTTTTATGATGGCTACACCTTC
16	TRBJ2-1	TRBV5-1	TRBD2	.	CASSLEPAGGPSEQFF	TGCGCCAGCAGCTTGGAGCCAGCGGGGGGGCCGAGTGAGCAGTTCTTC
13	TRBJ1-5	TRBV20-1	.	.	CSASMSVDQPQHF	TGCAGTGCTAGTATGTCCGTAGATCAGCCCCAGCATTTT
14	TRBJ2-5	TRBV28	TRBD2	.	CASSLGGRRETQYF	TGTGCCAGCAGTTTGGGCGGGAGAAGGGAGACCCAGTACTTC
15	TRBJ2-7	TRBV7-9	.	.	CASSLSGKAANEQYF	TGTGCCAGCAGCTTATCGGGGAAGGCGGCAAACGAGCAGTACTTC
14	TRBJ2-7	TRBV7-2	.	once	CASSRPGVGYEQYF	TGTGCCAGCAGCCGCCCGGGGGTTGGGTACGAGCAGTACTTC
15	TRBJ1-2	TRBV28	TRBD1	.	CASSLLDREFGGYTF	TGTGCCAGCAGTTTATTAGACAGGGAGTTTGGTGGCTACACCTTC
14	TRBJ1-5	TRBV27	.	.	CASSPSGGNQPQHF	TGTGCCAGCAGCCCCTCGGGGGGCAATCAGCCCCAGCATTTT
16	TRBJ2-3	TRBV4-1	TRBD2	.	CASSLGLAGALDTQYF	TGCGCCAGCAGCCTGGGACTAGCGGGGGCTTTGGATACGCAGTATTTT
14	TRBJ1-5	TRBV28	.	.	CASSFGQGNQPQHF	TGTGCCAGCAGTTTCGGCCAGGGGAATCAGCCCCAGCATTTT